These T cell receptor beta chains were read from a single sample in a study of blood T cell repertoires in COVID-19. The table came from immunoSEQ multiplex PCR; TCRdb's copy has only in-frame clones and leaves some out. The sample contains approximately 190,000 clones, around 86% of which appear only once. Sequencing was carried out using PBMCs or T cells enriched from blood (not recorded which). Source of these receptors: a middle-aged woman in a cohort exposed to, infected with or recovered from COVID-19 (not recorded which). Both conserved end residues are part of each CDR3. The D gene is left open where the match is weak. Clone size is shown for a subset of rows, as once, few, many or a class of expanded clone.

TRBJ2-7 | . | TRBV10-1 | . | TGCGCCAGCAGTCCCCGATTGGGAGTTTTCTACGAGCAGTACTTC | CASSPRLGVFYEQYF
TRBJ1-3 | . | TRBV11-2 | . | TGTGCCAGCAGCTTAGTGGGCAGCCTGGTGGGAAACACCATATATTTT | CASSLVGSLVGNTIYF
TRBJ2-1 | . | TRBV6-5 | . | TGTGCCAGCACCTCGACAGGAGTTTACAATGAGCAGTTCTTC | CASTSTGVYNEQFF
TRBJ1-6 | TRBD1 | TRBV6-1 | few | TGTGCCAGCAGTGAAGCACAGGGGGATAATTCACCCCTCCACTTT | CASSEAQGDNSPLHF
TRBJ1-1 | . | TRBV5-1 | . | TGCGCCAGCAGCAAGGGGGGGGTCGAAGCTTTCTTT | CASSKGGVEAFF
TRBJ1-3 | . | TRBV11-2 | . | TGTGCCAGCAGCTTAGTGTTGGGAGTTGGAAACACCATATATTTT | CASSLVLGVGNTIYF
TRBJ1-2 | . | TRBV5-1 | . | TGCGCCAGCAGCTCCACCGGGACACCATCGTCGGGGTATGGCTACACCTTC | CASSSTGTPSSGYGYTF
TRBJ2-1 | . | TRBV6-4 | . | TGTGCCAGCAGTGACACGGACTCATATTCCAATGAGCAGTTCTTC | CASSDTDSYSNEQFF
TRBJ2-3 | TRBD2 | TRBV13 | . | TGTGCCAGCAGCTACGGGAGGAGCGGGGGGAACACAGATACGCAGTATTTT | CASSYGRSGGNTDTQYF
TRBJ1-6 | . | TRBV9 | once | TGTGCCAGCAGCACGAGCGGTCGGACCCCAGGTCTCCACTTT | CASSTSGRTPGLHF
TRBJ2-1 | TRBD1 | TRBV13 | . | TGTGCCAGCAGCCTTTCCCCAGGACAGGGGGCTGCCAATGAGCAGTTCTTC | CASSLSPGQGAANEQFF
TRBJ2-5 | TRBD1 | TRBV2 | . | TGTGCCAGCAACCGGGTCTGGCAGGGGGCAGGGGAGACCCAGTACTTC | CASNRVWQGAGETQYF
TRBJ1-2 | TRBD1 | TRBV7-9 | . | TGTGCCAGCAGCTTTCTCCAGGGGGCGTTTGGCTACACCTTC | CASSFLQGAFGYTF
TRBJ1-2 | TRBD1 | TRBV10-1 | few | TGCGCCAGCAGCCCTGGACAGGATTTATATGGCTACACCTTC | CASSPGQDLYGYTF
TRBJ1-2 | . | TRBV11-2 | . | TGTGCCAGCAGCTTACCAGGGGTGAAGTATGGCTACACCTTC | CASSLPGVKYGYTF
TRBJ1-1 | TRBD1 | TRBV18 | . | TGTGCCAGCTCACCGGGACAGTACGCCGAAGCTTTCTTT | CASSPGQYAEAFF
TRBJ1-6 | TRBD1 | TRBV5-6 | . | TGTGCCAGCAGCCTACAGGGGTATCGTTCACCCCTCCACTTT | CASSLQGYRSPLHF
TRBJ1-1 | . | TRBV27 | . | TGTGCCAGCAGTTTTGAGGGGAACACTGAAGCTTTCTTT | CASSFEGNTEAFF
TRBJ1-2 | . | TRBV4-2 | . | TGTGCCAGCAGCCAAGATTGGACAGACGGCTACACCTTC | CASSQDWTDGYTF
TRBJ2-7 | TRBD2 | TRBV5-4 | . | TGTGCCAGCAGCCTCGGGACTAGCGGGAGGGCCTGGAGCTACGAGCAGTACTTC | CASSLGTSGRAWSYEQYF
TRBJ2-3 | TRBD2 | TRBV14 | once | TGTGCCAGCAGCCGGCGGGGGGGCACAGATACGCAGTATTTT | CASSRRGGTDTQYF
TRBJ1-1 | TRBD1 | TRBV6-1 | . | TGTGCCAGCAGTGGGGACAGGGGGAAGGCTTGGGGCACTGAAGCTTTCTTT | CASSGDRGKAWGTEAFF
TRBJ2-1 | TRBD2 | TRBV27 | once | TGTGCCAGCAGTCCCCCTCGACTACTAGCGGGGGGGCACAATGAGCAGTTCTTC | CASSPPRLLAGGHNEQFF
TRBJ2-6 | . | TRBV28 | . | TGTGCCAGCAGTTTGACGGGCTCTGGGGCCAACGTCCTGACTTTC | CASSLTGSGANVLTF
TRBJ2-5 | . | TRBV5-1 | . | TGCGCCAGCAGCTTGGAATTAAACAGACAAGAGACCCAGTACTTC | CASSLELNRQETQYF
TRBJ1-5 | . | TRBV7-9 | . | TGTGCCAGCAGCTCCTCTCAGGAATATAGCAATCAGCCCCAGCATTTT | CASSSSQEYSNQPQHF
TRBJ1-5 | TRBD1 | TRBV19 | . | TGTGCCACCGGACAGGGTTTTTTCCAGCCCCAGCATTTT | CATGQGFFQPQHF
TRBJ2-3 | . | TRBV9 | . | TGTGCCAGCAGCCCTACAGGGAATACGCAGTATTTT | CASSPTGNTQYF
TRBJ2-1 | . | TRBV3-1/TRBV3-2 | . | TGTGCCAGCAGCCAAAGCTCGGGGGTCTCCTACAATGAGCAGTTCTTC | CASSQSSGVSYNEQFF
TRBJ2-1 | . | TRBV4-1 | . | TGCGCCAGCAGCCAGAACGGTCTCTCAGCTAGCTCCTACAATGAGCAGTTCTTC | CASSQNGLSASSYNEQFF
TRBJ1-6 | . | TRBV5-1 | . | TGCGCCAGCAGCCTAGGAGGCAGTGGGTCACCCCTCCACTTT | CASSLGGSGSPLHF
TRBJ1-6 | . | TRBV5-1 | once | TGCGCCAGCAGCTTGGCGGGGAGCTCCTATAATTCACCCCTCCACTTT | CASSLAGSSYNSPLHF
TRBJ1-5 | . | TRBV6-5 | . | TGTGCCAGCAGTTACAACGGTCCTAGCAATCAGCCCCAGCATTTT | CASSYNGPSNQPQHF
TRBJ1-1 | . | TRBV27 | . | TGTGCCAGCAGTTTAGTAGGGGCGGAAGCTTTCTTT | CASSLVGAEAFF
TRBJ2-5 | . | TRBV20-1 | . | TGCAGTGCTAGTGGGGGCCGCGGGACAGTCGACTTC | CSASGGRGTVDF
TRBJ2-1 | TRBD2 | TRBV19 | . | TGTGCCAGTAGGAAGACTAGCGGGGGGGCTCGGAATGAGCAGTTCTTC | CASRKTSGGARNEQFF
TRBJ2-7 | TRBD2 | TRBV20-1 | . | TGCAGTGCTTGTGGAACTGGGACTAGCGGGCGCTCCTACGAGCAGTACTTC | CSACGTGTSGRSYEQYF
TRBJ2-7 | TRBD1 | TRBV13 | . | TGTGCCAGCAGCTCAGGACAGGGGGGTCTCTACGAGCAGTACTTC | CASSSGQGGLYEQYF
TRBJ1-6 | . | TRBV4-2 | . | TGTGCCAGCAGCCAAGCCCAGGCTAATAATTCACCCCTCCACTTT | CASSQAQANNSPLHF
TRBJ2-3 | . | TRBV30 | . | TGTGCCTGGAGTGTAGCCACAGATACGCAGTATTTT | CAWSVATDTQYF
TRBJ1-2 | . | TRBV5-6 | few | TGTGCCAGCAGCTTGCAAGGGGCAGGCTATGGCTACACCTTC | CASSLQGAGYGYTF